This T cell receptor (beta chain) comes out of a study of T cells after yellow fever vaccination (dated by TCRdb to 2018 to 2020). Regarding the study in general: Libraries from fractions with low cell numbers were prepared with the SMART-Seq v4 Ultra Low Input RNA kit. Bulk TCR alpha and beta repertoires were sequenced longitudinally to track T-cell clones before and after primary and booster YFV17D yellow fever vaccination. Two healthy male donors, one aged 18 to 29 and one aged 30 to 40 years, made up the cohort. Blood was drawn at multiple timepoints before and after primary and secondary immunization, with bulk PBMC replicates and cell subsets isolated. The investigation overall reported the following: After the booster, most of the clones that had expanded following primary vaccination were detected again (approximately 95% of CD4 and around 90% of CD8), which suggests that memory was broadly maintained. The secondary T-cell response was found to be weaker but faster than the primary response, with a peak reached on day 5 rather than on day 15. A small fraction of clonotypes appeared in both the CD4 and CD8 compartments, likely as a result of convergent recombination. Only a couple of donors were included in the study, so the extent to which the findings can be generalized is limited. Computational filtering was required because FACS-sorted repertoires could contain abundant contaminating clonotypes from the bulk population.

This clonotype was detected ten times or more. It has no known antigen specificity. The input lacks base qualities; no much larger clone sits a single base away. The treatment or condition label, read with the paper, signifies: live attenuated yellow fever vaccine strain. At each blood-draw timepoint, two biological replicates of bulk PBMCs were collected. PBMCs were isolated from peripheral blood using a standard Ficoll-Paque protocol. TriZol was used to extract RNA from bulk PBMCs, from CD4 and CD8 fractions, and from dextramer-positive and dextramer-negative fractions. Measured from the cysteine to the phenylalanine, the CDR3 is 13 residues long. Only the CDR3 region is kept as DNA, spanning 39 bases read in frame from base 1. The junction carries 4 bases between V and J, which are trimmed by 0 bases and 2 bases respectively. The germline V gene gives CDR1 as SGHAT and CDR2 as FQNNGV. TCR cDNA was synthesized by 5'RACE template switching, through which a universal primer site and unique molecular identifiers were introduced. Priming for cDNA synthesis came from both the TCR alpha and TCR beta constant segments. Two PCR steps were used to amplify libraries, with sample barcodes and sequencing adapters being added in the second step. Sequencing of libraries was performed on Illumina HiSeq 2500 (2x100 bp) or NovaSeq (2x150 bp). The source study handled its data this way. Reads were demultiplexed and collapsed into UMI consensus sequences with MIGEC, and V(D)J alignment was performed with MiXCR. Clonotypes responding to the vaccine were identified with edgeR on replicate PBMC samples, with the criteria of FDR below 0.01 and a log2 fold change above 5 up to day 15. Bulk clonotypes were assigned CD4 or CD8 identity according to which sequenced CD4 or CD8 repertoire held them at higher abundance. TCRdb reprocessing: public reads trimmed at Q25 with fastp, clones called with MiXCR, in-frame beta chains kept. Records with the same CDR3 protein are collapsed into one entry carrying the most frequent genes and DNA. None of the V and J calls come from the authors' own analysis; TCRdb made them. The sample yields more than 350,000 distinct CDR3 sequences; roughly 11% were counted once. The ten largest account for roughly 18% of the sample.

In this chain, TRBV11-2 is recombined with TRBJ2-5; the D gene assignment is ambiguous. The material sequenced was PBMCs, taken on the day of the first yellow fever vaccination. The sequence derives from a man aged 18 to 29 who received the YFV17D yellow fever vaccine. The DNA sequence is TGTGCCAGCAGCTTAGATAGACAAGAGACCCAGTACTTC. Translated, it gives CASSLDRQETQYF.